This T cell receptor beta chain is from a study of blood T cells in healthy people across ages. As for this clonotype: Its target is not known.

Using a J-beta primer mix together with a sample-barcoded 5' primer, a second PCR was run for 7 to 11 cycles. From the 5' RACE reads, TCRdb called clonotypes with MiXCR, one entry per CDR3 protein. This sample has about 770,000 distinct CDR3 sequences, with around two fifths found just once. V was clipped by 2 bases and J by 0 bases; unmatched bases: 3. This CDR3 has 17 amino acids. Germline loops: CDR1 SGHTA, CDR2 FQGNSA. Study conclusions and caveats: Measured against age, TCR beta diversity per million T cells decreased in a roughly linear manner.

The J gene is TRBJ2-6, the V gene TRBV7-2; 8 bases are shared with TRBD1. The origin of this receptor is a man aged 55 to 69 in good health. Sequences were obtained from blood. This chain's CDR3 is CASSLLTGGSGANVLTF. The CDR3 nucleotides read TGTGCCAGCAGCTTATTAACAGGGGGCTCTGGGGCCAACGTCCTGACTTTC.